The entry below gives a single TCR beta chain sequence along with its context. Antigen: not known. Aged 18 to 65, the patients with hyperthyroidism had under 2 months' duration and were newly diagnosed. Excluded were patients with other autoimmune diseases, uncontrolled infections, pregnancy or lactation. Orbital computed tomography, together with clinical symptoms, serum thyroxine, TRAb and thyroid ultrasound, was used for diagnosis. RNA transcripts were the template, and TCR beta CDR3 regions were amplified from them. The first-round RT-PCR employed HTBI primers together with the Qiagen OneStep RT-PCR kit. A multiplex PCR was then performed as the second round. TCRdb reprocessed the multiplex PCR reads via MiXCR and lists one record per CDR3 protein. The sample records about 590,000 distinct CDR3 sequences, 39% being singletons. This sample is part of a study of Graves' ophthalmopathy and Graves' hyperthyroidism.

CDR3 length: 13 amino acids. V was trimmed by 5 bases and J by 7 bases, leaving 15 bases between them. CDR1 and CDR2 (germline): DFQATT, SNEGSKA (reference sequence). Study-wide findings and caveats: Ophthalmopathy progression cases were predicted by the model with roughly 68% sensitivity and 72.22% specificity.

Sequencing was done on a sample of peripheral blood or thyroid tissue (not recorded which). This TCR was sampled from an adult man with Graves' hyperthyroidism. The gene calls are TRBV20-1 and TRBJ1-5, with D maybe TRBD1 (6 bases). The CDR3 region is CSAPEGGGQPQHF. The CDR3 DNA reads as TGCAGTGCTCCTGAGGGGGGGGGACAGCCCCAGCATTTT.